The 14 T cell receptor beta chains below come from one sample, sequenced in a study of response to subunit inactivated influenza vaccine. TCRdb re-called the RT-PCR reads through MiXCR, storing one row per CDR3 protein. The repertoire holds 450,000 to 550,000 distinct CDR3 sequences, with about 25% as singletons. The material was CD4+ T cells sorted from PBMCs, obtained 5 days after vaccination. These receptors all come from a man in his fifties who received an inactivated influenza vaccine.

This clonotype was observed a handful of times. This chain uses TRBV30 with TRBJ1-5; 12 bases are shared with TRBD1. The CDR3 totals 17 residues. Germline CDR1 and CDR2: GTSNPN and SVGIG (reference sequence). V was pared by 3 bases and J by 5 bases, with 11 bases of the junction left unmatched. The CDR3 sequence is CAWSPGTGGQGHQPQHF. The CDR3 DNA is TGTGCCTGGAGCCCCGGGACAGGGGGCCAAGGACATCAGCCCCAGCATTTT.

This rearrangement joins TRBV18 to TRBJ2-7; a possible D gene is TRBD1 (5 bases). V was clipped by 4 bases and J by 0 bases, with 13 bases between them. CDR3 length equals 15 residues. Germline V gene data show CDR1 as KGHSH and CDR2 as LQKENI. The DNA of the CDR3 is TGTGCCAGCTCACGACCAACGACAGACTCCTACGAGCAGTACTTC. Protein product: CASSRPTTDSYEQYF.

This chain connects TRBV20-1 to TRBJ2-2; 7 positions agree with TRBD2. Germline V gives CDR1 DFQATT, CDR2 SNEGSKA (reference sequence). With 3 bases clipped from V and 1 base from J, the junction kept 5 bases outside the gene matches. The CDR3 spans 15 residues. The CDR3 bases are TGCAGTGCTAGTCGGGCTAGCGGGAACACCGGGGAGCTGTTTTTT. As protein: CSASRASGNTGELFF.

This chain joins TRBV30 and TRBJ1-2; TRBD1 is a possible D gene (5 bases). The V end was cut by 4 bases, the J end by 10 bases, with 19 bases between. The CDR3 is 13 residues long. Germline CDR1 reads GTSNPN; CDR2 reads SVGIG (reference sequence). The chain's CDR3 is CAWNRGSEGPYTF. The CDR3 bases are TGTGCCTGGAATAGGGGCAGCGAAGGACCCTACACCTTC. The variable domain in full, with the rest retrieved from reference TRBV30 and TRBJ1-2, is SQTIHQWPATLVQPVGSPLSLECTVEGTSNPNLYWYRQAAGRGLQLLFYSVGIGQISSEVPQNLSASRPQDRQFILSSKKLLLSDSGFYLCAWNRGSEGPYTFGSGTRLTVV.

A few counts support this clonotype. The V call is TRBV5-1, the J call TRBJ2-7; D possibly corresponds to TRBD2 (6 bases). The CDR3 is 14 residues long. Germline loops: CDR1 SGHRS, CDR2 YFSETQ. Trimming cost V 2 bases and J 5 bases, with 14 bases left between them. The DNA for the CDR3 is TGCGCCAGCAGCTTTTATAGGGAGGATGACGAGCAGTACTTC. The encoded protein is CASSFYREDDEQYF.

V usage is TRBV20-1 and J usage is TRBJ2-7; TRBD1 might be the D (7 bases). V lost 6 bases and J lost 2, with 11 bases in between. Germline CDR1 is DFQATT and CDR2 is SNEGSKA (reference sequence). CDR3 length equals 12 residues. The CDR3 bases are TGCAGTGCACAGGGGAGGACCTACGAGCAGTACTTC. Its protein product is CSAQGRTYEQYF.

The CDR3 DNA sequence: TGTGCCAGCAGTGATTTCAGGGATTCCTACGAGCAGTACTTC. Its translation is CASSDFRDSYEQYF. The chain employs TRBV2 and TRBJ2-7; possible D gene TRBD1, 5 bases. V gave up 3 bases and J gave up 1 base, with 10 bases separating them. Looked up from germline, CDR1 is SNHLY and CDR2 is FYNNEI. The CDR3 has 14 amino acids.

The gene calls are TRBV9 and TRBJ2-5; weak D call: TRBD1 (6 bases). Trimming shortened V by 3 bases and J by 0 bases, and 6 bases separated the two germline ends. Germline V gene lookup returns CDR1 SGDLS and CDR2 YYNGEE. This CDR3 has 13 residues. The CDR3 DNA sequence: TGTGCCAGCAGCGGGGACAACCAAGAGACCCAGTACTTC. Protein sequence: CASSGDNQETQYF.

The chain carries TRBV7-2 and TRBJ2-1, with 12 bases fitting TRBD2. The germline gives CDR1 SGHTA, CDR2 FQGNSA. The length of the CDR3 is 17 residues. The ends lost 2 bases at V and 2 bases at J; junction bases unmatched: 4. CDR3 sequence: CASSLIASGRAYNEQFF. The CDR3 DNA follows: TGTGCCAGCAGCTTAATTGCTAGCGGGAGGGCCTACAATGAGCAGTTCTTC.

This clonotype was seen a handful of times. This chain uses TRBV28 with TRBJ1-4; 7 nucleotides agree with TRBD1. This CDR3 is 16 amino acids long. CDR1 is MDHEN and CDR2 is SYDVKM in the germline V gene. V lost 3 bases and J lost 2; bases outside the gene matches: 6. The CDR3: CASSFTGTVTNEKLFF. Written as DNA, the CDR3 is TGTGCCAGCAGTTTTACCGGGACAGTCACTAATGAAAAACTGTTTTTT.

This clonotype was recorded many times. The J gene is TRBJ2-3, the V gene TRBV5-1; TRBD1 might be the D (6 bases). The CDR3 is made up of 16 amino acids. The germline V gene encodes CDR1 SGHRS and CDR2 YFSETQ. V was trimmed by 0 bases and J by 0 bases, leaving 11 bases between them. The CDR3 sequence: CASSLVSGASTDTQYF. Here the CDR3 DNA reads TGCGCCAGCAGCTTGGTTTCAGGGGCCAGCACAGATACGCAGTATTTT.

V gene TRBV12-3 or TRBV12-4 combines with J gene TRBJ2-7, with D hard to call. This CDR3 is built from 12 residues. The V and J ends lost 5 bases and 6 bases respectively, with 11 bases between them. The CDR3 reads CASSPSLGEQYF. Written as DNA, the CDR3 is TGTGCCAGCAGTCCCTCTCTTGGCGAGCAGTACTTC.

The chain links TRBV7-9 to TRBJ2-3; D is uncertain. Germline assignment: CDR1 SEHNR and CDR2 FQNEAQ (reference sequence). Trimming left V 4 bases short and J 0 bases short, with 14 bases between. This CDR3 is 16 amino acids long. This CDR3 reads CASSSRRAQSTDTQYF. CDR3 DNA sequence: TGTGCCAGCAGCTCACGAAGGGCGCAGAGCACAGATACGCAGTATTTT.

The rearrangement links TRBV3-1 to TRBJ2-1; 10 bases are shared with TRBD2. This CDR3 contains 16 residues. CDR1 and CDR2 (germline): LGHDT, YNNKEL (reference sequence). With 0 bases clipped from V and 9 bases from J, the junction kept 8 bases outside the gene matches. The CDR3, as DNA: TGTGCCAGCAGCCAAGATCTGCAGCGGGGGGGCCTTGAGCAGTTCTTC. It codes for CASSQDLQRGGLEQFF.